The 22 T cell receptor beta chains given below trace back to one sample, sequenced in a study of cytomegalovirus exposure and HLA in healthy donors. The PCR contained 60 Vbeta and 13 Jbeta primers. TCRdb's table, derived via immunoSEQ multiplex PCR, lists solely in-frame clones and lacks some. The repertoire holds some 170,000 clones, with 70% to 80% as singletons. The sequencing input was PBMCs. The receptors come from a young man in good health and CMV-seropositive.

Details on this clone: Because it lacks the conserved phenylalanine or tryptophan at the end, this CDR3 is likely a read error. The V call is TRBV7-9, the J call TRBJ1-6; 7 bases line up with TRBD1. V lost 1 base and J lost 10; bases outside the gene matches: 4. Germline V lookup: CDR1 SEHNR, CDR2 FQNEAQ (reference sequence). The CDR3 totals 14 residues. For the CDR3, the DNA is TGTGCCAGCAGCTTAGAGCGACAGGGCTCACCCCTCCACCTT. This translates into CASSLERQGSPLHL.

The gene calls are TRBV5-6 and TRBJ2-7; TRBD2 matches at 11 bases. V dropped 2 bases and J dropped 3; count of bases not matched to a gene: 1. The CDR3 spans 14 residues. Germline V CDR1 and CDR2: SGHDT, YYEEEE. The CDR3 region is CASSFGTSGYEQYF. CDR3 nucleotide sequence: TGTGCCAGCAGCTTCGGGACTAGCGGCTACGAGCAGTACTTC.

This chain links TRBV5-1 with TRBJ2-3, with TRBD1 identical over 8 bases. V was clipped by 4 bases and J by 11 bases; unmatched bases: 15. The CDR3 has 15 residues. Germline V gene data show CDR1 as SGHRS and CDR2 as YFSETQ. CDR3 amino acids: CASSPGTGQTQGQYF. DNA for the CDR3: TGCGCCAGCAGCCCAGGGACAGGCCAAACTCAGGGGCAGTATTTT.

The rearrangement uses TRBV6-5 and TRBJ1-5; unclear D gene. V gave up 2 bases and J gave up 1 base, with 9 bases separating them. CDR3 length equals 15 residues. Germline CDR1 is MNHEY and CDR2 is SVGAGI. The CDR3 here is CASSYRGESNQPQHF. CDR3 DNA: TGTGCCAGCAGTTACCGAGGCGAGAGCAATCAGCCCCAGCATTTT.

The rearrangement links TRBV28 to TRBJ2-7, with a possible D match to TRBD1 (6 bases). CDR3 size: 15 residues. Germline CDR1 MDHEN, CDR2 SYDVKM. V lost 4 bases, J lost 2 bases, and 15 bases lay in between. The CDR3 DNA sequence: TGTGCCAGCAGTTCCCCCAGGGGCGCTCCCTACGAGCAGTACTTC. Its protein product is CASSSPRGAPYEQYF.

V is TRBV7-2 and J is TRBJ1-2; D remains unclear. There are 12 residues in the CDR3. The germline V gene has CDR1 SGHTA and CDR2 FQGNSA. V shed 5 bases and J shed 7 bases, with 11 bases lying between them. This CDR3 reads CASSPSPGGYTF. The CDR3 DNA is TGTGCCAGCAGCCCATCCCCCGGTGGCTACACCTTC.

The chain links TRBV5-1 to TRBJ2-5, with D uncertain. The CDR3 covers 14 residues. Trimming took off 4 bases at V and 1 base at J, with 11 bases between the two ends. Looked up from germline, CDR1 is SGHRS and CDR2 is YFSETQ. CDR3 protein: CASSQAGFQETQYF. The CDR3 nucleotides read TGCGCCAGCAGCCAGGCCGGATTCCAAGAGACCCAGTACTTC.

J is TRBJ2-7 and V is TRBV6-5, with D possibly TRBD1 on 7 matching bases. The CDR3 totals 15 residues. The germline V and J ends were trimmed by 6 bases and 2 bases, with 17 bases remaining between them. CDR1 MNHEY and CDR2 SVGAGI come from the germline V gene. CDR3 coding DNA: TGTGCCAGCAGGCGGGACCGGGACAGCCCCTACGAGCAGTACTTC. Protein: CASRRDRDSPYEQYF.

The J gene is TRBJ1-1, the V gene TRBV6-6; TRBD1 aligns across 7 bases. Germline V gene sequence: CDR1 MNHNY, CDR2 SVGAGI (reference sequence). J gave up 1 base and V 2 bases, and 7 bases lay outside the gene matches. The CDR3 covers 16 residues. CDR3: CASSYPQGGWNTEAFF. The CDR3 coding sequence is TGTGCCAGCAGTTACCCTCAGGGGGGATGGAACACTGAAGCTTTCTTT.

This CDR3 is CASTMSHVTEAFF. The CDR3, as DNA: TGTGCCAGCACCATGAGTCATGTAACTGAAGCTTTCTTT. The chain has TRBV6-1 and TRBJ1-1; D not resolved. The V and J ends lost 7 bases and 5 bases respectively, with 14 bases between them. Germline V gene lookup returns CDR1 MNHNS and CDR2 SASEGT. The CDR3 is 13 amino acids.

This clone was seen a handful of times. The rearrangement links TRBV5-1 to TRBJ1-4; D call uncertain. CDR1 is SGHRS and CDR2 is YFSETQ in the germline V gene. The CDR3 spans 16 residues. The germline V and J ends were trimmed by 3 bases and 0 bases, with 12 bases remaining between them. For the CDR3, the DNA is TGCGCCAGCAGCTACCGGGGTTTCTCAACTAATGAAAAACTGTTTTTT. It specifies CASSYRGFSTNEKLFF.

This clone appeared a few times. The chain employs TRBV5-8 and TRBJ2-5, with a tentative D call TRBD1 (5 bases). The CDR3 length is 14 residues. Germline CDR1 reads SGHTS; CDR2 reads YDEGEE. V dropped 2 bases and J dropped 3 bases, with 11 bases sitting between them. The CDR3 here is CASSLLQGKETQYF. In DNA, the CDR3 is TGTGCCAGCAGCTTACTCCAGGGTAAAGAGACCCAGTACTTC.

CDR3 amino acids: CASSFPERWGGMNTEAFF. The DNA for the CDR3 is TGTGCCAGCAGCTTCCCAGAGCGGTGGGGTGGTATGAACACTGAAGCTTTCTTT. V usage is TRBV11-2 and J usage is TRBJ1-1; D remains ambiguous. Trimming stripped 3 bases from V and 0 bases from J, with 20 bases between. Germline V CDR1 and CDR2: SGHAT, FQNNGV. The CDR3 is made up of 18 amino acids.

The chain carries TRBV7-9 and TRBJ2-3, with D possibly being TRBD1 (6 bases). Trimming removed 10 bases from V and 0 bases from J, with 8 bases in between. The CDR3 consists of 12 residues. Germline V CDR1 and CDR2: SEHNR, FQNEAQ (reference sequence). The CDR3 sequence: CAIDRSTDTQYF. The CDR3 nucleotides are TGTGCCATCGACAGGAGCACAGATACGCAGTATTTT.

The chain is built from TRBV5-1 and TRBJ1-1, with D possibly being TRBD1 (6 bases). CDR1 is SGHRS and CDR2 is YFSETQ in the germline V gene. Between the trimmed V and J ends, which lost 0 bases and 8 bases, there was a span of 11 bases. The CDR3 totals 13 residues. The CDR3 here is CASSLDDRLEAFF. CDR3 DNA: TGCGCCAGCAGCTTGGATGACAGGTTGGAAGCTTTCTTT.

V gene TRBV6-1 combines with J gene TRBJ2-1, with a tentative D call TRBD2 (5 bases). Trimming removed 1 base at V and 12 bases at J, with 16 bases between. The CDR3 runs 14 residues. Per the germline V gene, CDR1 is MNHNS and CDR2 is SASEGT. CDR3 protein: CASSEVSGLRVQFF. In DNA form, the CDR3 reads TGTGCCAGCAGTGAAGTATCGGGGTTAAGGGTGCAGTTCTTC.

The V gene is TRBV10-1, the J gene TRBJ2-3; D gene uncertain. Looked up from germline, CDR1 is WNHNN and CDR2 is SYGVQD (reference sequence). This CDR3 is built from 12 residues. Trimming shortened V by 3 bases and J by 7 bases, and 8 bases separated the two germline ends. The CDR3, as DNA: TGCGCCAGCAGTGATAACTCACATACGCAGTATTTT. It yields the protein CASSDNSHTQYF.

The chain is built from TRBV19 and TRBJ2-7; D unresolved. Germline values: CDR1 LNHDA, CDR2 SQIVND (reference sequence). V was trimmed by 5 bases and J by 4 bases, leaving 6 bases between them. The CDR3 consists of 11 residues. CDR3 amino acids: CASSADYEQYF. The CDR3 DNA reads as TGTGCCAGTAGTGCGGATTACGAGCAGTACTTC.

The rearrangement joins TRBV15 to TRBJ1-1, with a possible D match to TRBD1 (5 bases). Germline CDR1 reads LNHNV; CDR2 reads YYDKDF (reference sequence). V was shortened by 6 bases and J by 3 bases, with 26 bases between the two germline ends. This CDR3 is built from 18 residues. The CDR3, as DNA: TGTGCCACCAGTTCAATCTATGGGGCAAGGGCAGGGCACACTGAAGCTTTCTTT. Residues: CATSSIYGARAGHTEAFF.

This clone was recorded only once. The chain employs TRBV4-1 and TRBJ1-5, with D perhaps TRBD1 (5 bases). The CDR3 totals 15 residues. The germline V gene has CDR1 MGHRA and CDR2 YSYEKL. Trimming shortened V by 2 bases and J by 3 bases, and 11 bases separated the two germline ends. CDR3 DNA: TGCGCCAGCAGCCAACCGGGACTTAACAATCAGCCCCAGCATTTT. Its protein product is CASSQPGLNNQPQHF.

CDR3 sequence reads: CASSHGVLGGPHEQFF. The DNA of the CDR3 is TGCGCCAGCAGCCATGGAGTACTGGGGGGGCCGCATGAGCAGTTCTTC. The V gene is TRBV4-1, the J gene TRBJ2-1; a weak D match, TRBD2 (7 bases). The CDR3 loop spans 16 amino acids. The V end lost 3 bases, the J end lost 8 bases, and 20 bases lay between the germline ends. Germline V lookup: CDR1 MGHRA, CDR2 YSYEKL.

The chain joins TRBV9 to TRBJ2-3; D is perhaps TRBD1 (5 bases). Germline V CDR1 and CDR2: SGDLS, YYNGEE. CDR3 length equals 15 residues. V was cut by 1 base and J by 0 bases, with 9 bases left in between. The DNA for the CDR3 is TGTGCCAGCAGCGTATCGGCAGGGAGCACAGATACGCAGTATTTT. Its translation is CASSVSAGSTDTQYF.